The T cell receptor (beta chain) described here comes from a study of T cell changes during pregnancy in multiple sclerosis. This table comes from immunoSEQ multiplex PCR, and its TCRdb copy is limited to in-frame clones, with some not included. This sample carries tens of thousands of clones, 85% to 95% of them seen once, and the ten largest clones take 0.61%. This CDR3 region has 11 residues. Germline V gene sequence: CDR1 SQVTM, CDR2 ANQGSEA. With 5 bases clipped from V and 10 bases from J, the junction kept 6 bases outside the gene matches. The chain recombines TRBV29-1 with TRBJ1-1; TRBD1 matches 8 bases. The sample here was CD4+ T cells from peripheral blood mononuclear cells, taken in the third trimester of pregnancy. This sequence was found in a female donor with multiple sclerosis, enrolled in a pregnancy study. The chain's CDR3 is CSVPDRVRAFF. Written as DNA, the CDR3 is TGCAGCGTTCCGGACAGGGTAAGAGCTTTCTTT. Using reference TRBV29-1 and TRBJ1-1 for the parts outside the CDR3, the full variable domain is SAVISQKPSRDICQRGTSLTIQCQVDSQVTMMFWYRQQPGQSLTLIATANQGSEATYESGFVIDKFPISRPNLTFSTLTVSNMSPEDSSIYLCSVPDRVRAFFGQGTRLTVV.